These 15 T cell receptor beta chains share one sample of origin, sequenced in a study of control samples from healthy donors and cancer patients. The repertoire was sequenced with immunoSEQ multiplex PCR; TCRdb's copy has only in-frame clones and lacks some. The sample yields roughly 120,000 clones, nearly 90% seen once. Sequencing was carried out using blood. The receptor source for this set is a man aged 50-60 years in good health.

The count of this clone is one. V is TRBV27 and J is TRBJ1-5; D is ambiguous. V was trimmed by 3 bases and J by 7 bases, leaving 10 bases between them. The CDR3 has 13 residues. From germline, CDR1 is MNHEY and CDR2 SMNVEV (reference sequence). CDR3 sequence reads: CASSFLSGQPQHF. CDR3 bases: TGTGCCAGCAGTTTTTTGTCGGGGCAGCCCCAGCATTTT.

This sequence joins TRBV5-4 and TRBJ2-5, with D perhaps being TRBD1 or TRBD2 (6 bases each). The CDR3 covers 13 residues. Trimming shortened V by 6 bases and J by 2 bases, and 11 bases separated the two germline ends. Germline V gene data show CDR1 as SGHNT and CDR2 as YYREEE (reference sequence). The CDR3 coding sequence is TGTGCCAGCAAGGGGGGTTCACAAGAGACCCAGTACTTC. It translates to CASKGGSQETQYF.

The chain recombines TRBV18 with TRBJ1-1; D gene ambiguous. V lost 0 bases to trimming and J lost 7 bases, with 9 bases between them. Germline V gives CDR1 KGHSH, CDR2 LQKENI. The CDR3 runs to 13 residues. The CDR3 nucleotides are TGTGCCAGCTCACCACCGTCGGCGGATGAAGCTTTCTTT. Translating it yields CASSPPSADEAFF.

This chain connects TRBV29-1 to TRBJ2-7; D not resolved. V was shortened by 0 bases and J by 3 bases, with 6 bases between the two germline ends. Looked up from germline, CDR1 is SQVTM and CDR2 is ANQGSEA. The CDR3 has 12 residues. As DNA, the CDR3 is TGCAGCGTTGAAGACAGACGCTACGAGCAGTACTTC. Protein product: CSVEDRRYEQYF.

This chain connects TRBV2 to TRBJ1-5; TRBD1 is a possible D gene (5 bases). V was clipped by 4 bases and J by 4 bases, with 11 bases between them. CDR1 and CDR2 from the germline V gene are SNHLY and FYNNEI. The CDR3 runs to 14 residues. DNA for the CDR3: TGTGCCAGCAGTGCGGGACTCAAGAATCAGCCCCAGCATTTT. Protein sequence: CASSAGLKNQPQHF.

To note about this clone: Other DNA sequences in this sample translate to the same CDR3. The V and J genes are TRBV10-3 and TRBJ1-1; D unresolved. Germline CDR1 and CDR2: ENHRY and SYGVKD. CDR3 length equals 11 residues. Between the trimmed V and J ends, which lost 6 bases and 0 bases, there was a span of 2 bases. The CDR3: CAIRVNTEAFF. CDR3 DNA sequence: TGTGCCATCAGGGTGAACACTGAAGCTTTCTTT.

This chain links TRBV27 with TRBJ1-5, with D perhaps matching TRBD1 (5 bases). Germline CDR1 is MNHEY and CDR2 is SMNVEV (reference sequence). Between the trimmed V and J ends, which lost 5 bases and 4 bases, there was a span of 12 bases. The length of the CDR3 is 14 residues. CDR3 coding DNA: TGTGCCAGCAGTCTCGGGGGGAGAAATCAGCCCCAGCATTTT. Amino acid sequence: CASSLGGRNQPQHF.

This clone has just one count. The chain combines TRBV2 with TRBJ2-5; D possibly corresponds to TRBD1 (5 bases). CDR1 and CDR2 (germline): SNHLY, FYNNEI. This CDR3 region has 13 residues. With 5 bases removed from V and 2 bases from J, the gap between germline ends came to 9 bases. CDR3 loop: CASSQGWQETQYF. In DNA form, the CDR3 reads TGTGCCAGCAGTCAGGGATGGCAAGAGACCCAGTACTTC.

V usage is TRBV2 and J usage is TRBJ1-2, with a weak D call TRBD1 (5 bases). Deletions cut 2 bases from V and 5 bases from J, with 9 bases between. Germline values: CDR1 SNHLY, CDR2 FYNNEI. The length of the CDR3 is 13 residues. Written as DNA, the CDR3 is TGTGCCAGCAGTGAAACAGGAATATATGGCTACACCTTC. This codes for CASSETGIYGYTF.

This clone was picked up a small number of times. The chain links TRBV5-1 to TRBJ2-3; 8 bases agree with TRBD1. The ends lost 6 bases at V and 2 bases at J; junction bases unmatched: 8. CDR3 length equals 15 residues. CDR1 and CDR2 (germline): SGHRS, YFSETQ. As DNA, the CDR3 is TGCGCCAGCAAGCGTGACAGGGGTGTCACAGATACGCAGTATTTT. Protein: CASKRDRGVTDTQYF.

CDR3 in amino acids: CASSTKQQPQHF. The CDR3 bases are TGTGCCAGCAGCACCAAGCAACAGCCCCAGCATTTT. This rearrangement joins TRBV6-5 to TRBJ1-5; D is ambiguous. V lost 6 bases and J 7 bases, leaving 10 bases between the germline ends. The germline gives CDR1 MNHEY, CDR2 SVGAGI. The CDR3 covers 12 residues.

Only one count was recorded for this clone. The chain is built from TRBV7-6 and TRBJ2-5; TRBD2 might be the D (6 bases). The CDR3 extends over 13 amino acids. Deletions cut 5 bases from V and 7 bases from J, with 14 bases between. The germline V gene has CDR1 SGHVS and CDR2 FNYEAQ. CDR3 coding DNA: TGTGCCAGCAGCCCCGGACCCGGGGGGACCCAGTACTTC. It yields the protein CASSPGPGGTQYF.

V usage is TRBV10-3 and J usage is TRBJ2-6; D gene unclear. The length of the CDR3 is 15 residues. Between the trimmed V and J ends, which lost 6 bases and 1 base, there was a span of 10 bases. Germline assignment: CDR1 ENHRY and CDR2 SYGVKD. The CDR3 DNA sequence: TGTGCCATCAGGGAAAGAAAGTCTGGGGCCAACGTCCTGACTTTC. It specifies CAIRERKSGANVLTF.

This clone was seen ten or more times. The CDR3 loop is CASSRGGGARETQYF. The CDR3 coding sequence is TGTGCCAGCAGCCGTGGCGGGGGGGCCCGAGAGACCCAGTACTTC. V gene TRBV3-1 (or the pseudogene TRBV3-2) combines with J gene TRBJ2-5; 9 bases align to TRBD2. Germline-derived CDR1 and CDR2 are LGHDT and YNNKEL (reference sequence). The CDR3 covers 15 residues. With V trimmed by 4 bases and J by 4 bases, 7 bases remained unmatched.

The chain recombines TRBV30 with TRBJ1-6, with TRBD1 as a possible D gene (5 bases). With 3 bases removed from V and 8 bases from J, the gap between germline ends came to 11 bases. This CDR3 has 13 residues. Per germline, CDR1 GTSNPN and CDR2 SVGIG (reference sequence). CDR3 coding DNA: TGTGCCTGGAGAGGGGTCCAGGATTCACCCCTCCACTTT. Its translation: CAWRGVQDSPLHF.